These 11 T cell receptor beta chains came from one sample sequenced in a study of T cell changes during pregnancy in multiple sclerosis. The protocol was immunoSEQ multiplex PCR, while the TCRdb copy is restricted to in-frame clones and leaves out a portion. Of some 57,000 clones in the sample, more than 80% were seen once. The sample was peripheral blood, taken in the first trimester of pregnancy. Receptor source: a female donor in good health, enrolled as a control in a pregnancy study.

CDR3 nucleotide sequence: TGTGCCAGTAGTATAGATCGGGGTTGGCTTGGAGGGAACACTGAAGCTTTCTTT. This codes for CASSIDRGWLGGNTEAFF. The J gene is TRBJ1-1, the V gene TRBV19; no clear D. V was pared by 0 bases and J by 1 base, with 18 bases between. Looked up from germline, CDR1 is LNHDA and CDR2 is SQIVND (reference sequence). This CDR3 is 18 amino acids long.

This clone was detected a few times. The V and J genes are TRBV12-5 and TRBJ2-3; weak D call: TRBD1 (6 bases). V was clipped by 1 base and J by 0 bases, with 11 bases between them. The CDR3 covers 16 residues. Germline lookup yields CDR1 LGHNT and CDR2 FRNRAP. This CDR3 is CASGLGTVISTDTQYF. CDR3 nucleotides: TGTGCTAGTGGTTTGGGGACAGTGATAAGCACAGATACGCAGTATTTT.

The chain joins TRBV2 to TRBJ2-7; D unresolved. Looked up from germline, CDR1 is SNHLY and CDR2 is FYNNEI. The CDR3 length is 14 residues. The V and J ends lost 6 bases and 0 bases respectively, with 12 bases between them. In DNA, the CDR3 is TGTGCCAGCAGCGTTGACGGAGCCTCCTACGAGCAGTACTTC. Translating gives CASSVDGASYEQYF.

The rearrangement links TRBV19 to TRBJ2-3; no definite D call. CDR1 LNHDA and CDR2 SQIVND come from the germline V gene (reference sequence). The CDR3 runs 17 residues. V shed 5 bases and J shed 0 bases, with 18 bases lying between them. The CDR3 here is CASSDPLGLPSTDTQYF. CDR3 in DNA: TGTGCCAGTAGTGATCCCCTGGGCCTTCCTAGCACAGATACGCAGTATTTT.

This clone was seen once. J is TRBJ1-3 and V is TRBV6-5; no clear D gene. The CDR3 has 15 residues. V was cut by 8 bases and J by 1 base, with 15 bases left in between. Per the germline V gene, CDR1 is MNHEY and CDR2 is SVGAGI. CDR3 sequence (DNA): TGTGCCAGCGCCCTCCGGGGAAGATCTGGAAACACCATATATTTT. Amino acids: CASALRGRSGNTIYF.

The chain combines TRBV2 with TRBJ1-4; 8 nucleotides match TRBD1. In germline, CDR1 is SNHLY, CDR2 FYNNEI. J was trimmed by 8 bases and V by 7 bases; bases with no gene match: 9. This CDR3 has 14 amino acids. Here the CDR3 DNA reads TGTGCCAGCACCGGACAGGGTGTGGGGGAAAAACTGTTTTTT. It codes for CASTGQGVGEKLFF.

This chain connects TRBV30 to TRBJ1-4, with 8 nucleotides matching TRBD1. Per the germline V gene, CDR1 is GTSNPN and CDR2 is SVGIG (reference sequence). Trimming cost V 3 bases and J 7 bases; bases outside gene matches: 7. The CDR3 consists of 14 residues. The CDR3 sequence is CAWRVAGGSEKLFF. Written as DNA, the CDR3 is TGTGCCTGGAGGGTCGCAGGGGGCAGTGAAAAACTGTTTTTT.

The sample holds one count of this clone. No conserved phenylalanine or tryptophan is present at the end of the CDR3, so a read error is the likely explanation. The DNA is left out, because the CDR3 cannot be placed on it with certainty; the CDR3 is given as TCRdb lists it. CDR3 amino acids: CSARVLVIG. The chain carries TRBV29-1 and TRBJ1-4. CDR1 SQVTM and CDR2 ANQGSEA come from the germline V gene. The length of the CDR3 is 9 amino acids, counting both ends.

V usage is TRBV6-1 and J usage is TRBJ2-1; TRBD2 matches 10 bases. There are 14 residues in the CDR3. Germline V lookup: CDR1 MNHNS, CDR2 SASEGT. The ends lost 8 bases at V and 10 bases at J; junction bases unmatched: 11. The CDR3 sequence is CASAIAGGPREQFF. The CDR3 DNA is TGTGCCAGCGCGATAGCGGGGGGCCCCAGGGAGCAGTTCTTC.

This chain links TRBV7-2 with TRBJ2-2; TRBD1 matches at 7 bases. Trimming cost V 4 bases and J 5 bases; bases outside gene matches: 1. The CDR3 has 13 residues. CDR1 is SGHTA, CDR2 FQGNSA, per germline. The CDR3 DNA sequence: TGTGCCAGCAGCTACAGGGGAACCGGGGAGCTGTTTTTT. It codes for CASSYRGTGELFF. The full variable domain, in which reference TRBV7-2 and TRBJ2-2 provide the parts outside the CDR3, is GAGVSQSPSNKVTEKGKDVELRCDPISGHTALYWYRQSLGQGLEFLIYFQGNSAPDKSGLPSDRFSAERTGGSVSTLTIQRTQQEDSAVYLCASSYRGTGELFFGEGSRLTVL.

The chain joins TRBV5-4 to TRBJ2-7; D gene ambiguous. Germline V gene data show CDR1 as SGHNT and CDR2 as YYREEE (reference sequence). This CDR3 is 14 amino acids long. Trimming took off 2 bases at V and 2 bases at J, with 11 bases between the two ends. CDR3 residues: CASSFGWVAYEQYF. The CDR3 bases are TGTGCCAGCAGCTTCGGGTGGGTAGCCTACGAGCAGTACTTC.